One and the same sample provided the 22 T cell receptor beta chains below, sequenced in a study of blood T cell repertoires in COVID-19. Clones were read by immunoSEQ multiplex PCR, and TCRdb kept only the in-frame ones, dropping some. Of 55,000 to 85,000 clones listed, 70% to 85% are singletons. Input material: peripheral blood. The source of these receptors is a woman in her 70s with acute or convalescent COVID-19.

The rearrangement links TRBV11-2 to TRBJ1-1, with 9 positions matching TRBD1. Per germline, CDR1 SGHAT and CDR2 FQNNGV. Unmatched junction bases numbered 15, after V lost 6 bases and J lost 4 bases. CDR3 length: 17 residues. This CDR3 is CASRGGTGKVFGTEAFF. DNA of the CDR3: TGTGCCAGCAGGGGAGGGACAGGGAAAGTCTTTGGCACTGAAGCTTTCTTT.

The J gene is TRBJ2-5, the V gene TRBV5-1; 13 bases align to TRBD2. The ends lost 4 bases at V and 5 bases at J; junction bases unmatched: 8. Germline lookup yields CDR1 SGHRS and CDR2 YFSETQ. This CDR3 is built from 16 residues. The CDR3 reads CASSATSGGAHETQYF. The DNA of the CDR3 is TGCGCCAGCAGCGCCACTAGCGGGGGGGCCCACGAGACCCAGTACTTC. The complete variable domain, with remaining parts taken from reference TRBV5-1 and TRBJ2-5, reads KAGVTQTPRYLIKTRGQQVTLSCSPISGHRSVSWYQQTPGQGLQFLFEYFSETQRNKGNFPGRFSGRQFSNSRSEMNVSTLELGDSALYLCASSATSGGAHETQYFGPGTRLLVL.

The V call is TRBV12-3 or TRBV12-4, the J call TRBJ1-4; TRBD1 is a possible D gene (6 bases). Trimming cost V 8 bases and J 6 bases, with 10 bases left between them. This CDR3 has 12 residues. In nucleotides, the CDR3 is TGTGCCAGCGGGGGGGCAGATGAAAAACTGTTTTTT. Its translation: CASGGADEKLFF.

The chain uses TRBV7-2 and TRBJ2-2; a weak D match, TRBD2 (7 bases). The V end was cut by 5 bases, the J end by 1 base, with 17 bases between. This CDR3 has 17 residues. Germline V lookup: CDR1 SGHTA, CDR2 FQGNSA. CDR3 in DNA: TGTGCCAGCAGCCCCGAGGCGAGGGGGGGGAACACCGGGGAGCTGTTTTTT. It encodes CASSPEARGGNTGELFF.

The CDR3 bases are TGTGCCAGCAGCCAGGCCACAGGGGTGGCTTCACCCCTCCACTTT. Its translation is CASSQATGVASPLHF. The chain has TRBV3-1 (or the pseudogene TRBV3-2) and TRBJ1-6; 7 positions match TRBD1. V shed 3 bases, J shed 9 bases, and the junction held 8 bases outside the gene matches. The CDR3 is 15 amino acids. Germline-derived CDR1 and CDR2 are LGHDT and YNNKEL (reference sequence).

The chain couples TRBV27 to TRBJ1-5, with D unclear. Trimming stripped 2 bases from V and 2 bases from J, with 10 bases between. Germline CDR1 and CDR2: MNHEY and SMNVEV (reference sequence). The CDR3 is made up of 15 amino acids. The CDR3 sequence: CASSLAGSGNQPQHF. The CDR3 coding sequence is TGTGCCAGCAGTTTAGCCGGGAGCGGCAATCAGCCCCAGCATTTT.

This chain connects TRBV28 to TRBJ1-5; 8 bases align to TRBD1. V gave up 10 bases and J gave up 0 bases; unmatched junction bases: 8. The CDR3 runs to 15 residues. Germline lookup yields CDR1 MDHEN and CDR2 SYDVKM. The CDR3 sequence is CAISRDRNSNQPQHF. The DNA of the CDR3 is TGTGCCATCTCCCGGGACAGGAATAGCAATCAGCCCCAGCATTTT.

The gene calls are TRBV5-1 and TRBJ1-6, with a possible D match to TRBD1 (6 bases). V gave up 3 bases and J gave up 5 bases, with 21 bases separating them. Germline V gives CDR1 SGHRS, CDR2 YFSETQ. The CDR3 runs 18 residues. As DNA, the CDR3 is TGCGCCAGCAGCTCCGGTACGGGGGGCTCTTCGGATAATTCACCCCTCCACTTT. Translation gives CASSSGTGGSSDNSPLHF. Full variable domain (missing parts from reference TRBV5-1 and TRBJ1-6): KAGVTQTPRYLIKTRGQQVTLSCSPISGHRSVSWYQQTPGQGLQFLFEYFSETQRNKGNFPGRFSGRQFSNSRSEMNVSTLELGDSALYLCASSSGTGGSSDNSPLHFGNGTRLTVT.

CDR3 amino acids: CASSLRQGQNTGELFF. Written as DNA, the CDR3 is TGCGCCAGCAGCTTGCGGCAGGGGCAAAACACCGGGGAGCTGTTTTTT. The chain carries TRBV5-1 and TRBJ2-2; D possibly corresponds to TRBD1 (6 bases). Germline lookup yields CDR1 SGHRS and CDR2 YFSETQ. The V end was cut by 1 base, the J end by 2 bases, with 12 bases between. The CDR3 is 16 amino acids.

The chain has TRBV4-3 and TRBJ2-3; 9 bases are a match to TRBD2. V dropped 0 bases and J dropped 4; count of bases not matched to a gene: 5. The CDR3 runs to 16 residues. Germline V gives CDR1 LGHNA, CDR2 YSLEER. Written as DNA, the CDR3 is TGCGCCAGCAGCCAAGATTCTAGCGGGACGGCAGATACGCAGTATTTT. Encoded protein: CASSQDSSGTADTQYF.

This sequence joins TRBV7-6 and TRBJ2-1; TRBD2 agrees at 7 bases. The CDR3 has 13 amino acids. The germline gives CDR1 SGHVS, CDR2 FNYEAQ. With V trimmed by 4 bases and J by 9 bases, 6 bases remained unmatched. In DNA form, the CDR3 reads TGTGCCAGCAGCTCACGACTAGCTAGTGAGCAGTTCTTC. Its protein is CASSSRLASEQFF. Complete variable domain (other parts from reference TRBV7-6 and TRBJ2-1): GAGVSQSPRYKVTKRGQDVALRCDPISGHVSLYWYRQALGQGPEFLTYFNYEAQQDKSGLPNDRFSAERPEGSISTLTIQRTEQRDSAMYRCASSSRLASEQFFGPGTRLTVL.

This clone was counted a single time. Written as DNA, the CDR3 is TGCAGCGTTATTTTGCCGGGGTTTGAAAAACTGTTTTTT. Translating it yields CSVILPGFEKLFF. The V call is TRBV29-1, the J call TRBJ1-4; D is undetermined. Trimming pared 5 bases from V and 7 bases from J, leaving 14 bases between. CDR1 is SQVTM, CDR2 ANQGSEA, per germline. This CDR3 is 13 amino acids long.

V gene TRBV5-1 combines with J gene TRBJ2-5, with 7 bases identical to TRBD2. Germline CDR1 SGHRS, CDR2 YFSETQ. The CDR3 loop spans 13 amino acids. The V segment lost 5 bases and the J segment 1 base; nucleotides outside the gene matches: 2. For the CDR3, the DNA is TGCGCCAGCAGACTAGCGATCCAAGAGACCCAGTACTTC. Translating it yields CASRLAIQETQYF. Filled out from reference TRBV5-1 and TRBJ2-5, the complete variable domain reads KAGVTQTPRYLIKTRGQQVTLSCSPISGHRSVSWYQQTPGQGLQFLFEYFSETQRNKGNFPGRFSGRQFSNSRSEMNVSTLELGDSALYLCASRLAIQETQYFGPGTRLLVL.

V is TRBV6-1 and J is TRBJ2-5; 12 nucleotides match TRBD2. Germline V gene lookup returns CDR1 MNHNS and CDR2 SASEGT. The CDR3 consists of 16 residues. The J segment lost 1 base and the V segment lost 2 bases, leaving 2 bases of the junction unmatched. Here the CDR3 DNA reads TGTGCCAGCAGTGAACTAGCGGGAGGGCCCCAAGAGACCCAGTACTTC. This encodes CASSELAGGPQETQYF.

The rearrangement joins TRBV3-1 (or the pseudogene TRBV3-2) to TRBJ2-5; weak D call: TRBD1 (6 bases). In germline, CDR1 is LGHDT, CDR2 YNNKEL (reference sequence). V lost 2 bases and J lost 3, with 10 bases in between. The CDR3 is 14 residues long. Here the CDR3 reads CASSQYGGEETQYF. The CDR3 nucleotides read TGTGCCAGCAGCCAATATGGGGGCGAAGAGACCCAGTACTTC.

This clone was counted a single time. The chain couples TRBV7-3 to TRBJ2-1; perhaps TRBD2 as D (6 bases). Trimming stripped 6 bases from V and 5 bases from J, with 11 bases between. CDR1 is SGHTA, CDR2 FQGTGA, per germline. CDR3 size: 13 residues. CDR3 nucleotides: TGTGCCAGCAGATTAGGAGGGAACAATGAGCAGTTCTTC. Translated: CASRLGGNNEQFF. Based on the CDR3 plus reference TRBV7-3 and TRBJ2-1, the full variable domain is GAGVSQTPSNKVTEKGKYVELRCDPISGHTALYWYRQSLGQGPEFLIYFQGTGAADDSGLPNDRFFAVRPEGSVSTLKIQRTERGDSAVYLCASRLGGNNEQFFGPGTRLTVL.

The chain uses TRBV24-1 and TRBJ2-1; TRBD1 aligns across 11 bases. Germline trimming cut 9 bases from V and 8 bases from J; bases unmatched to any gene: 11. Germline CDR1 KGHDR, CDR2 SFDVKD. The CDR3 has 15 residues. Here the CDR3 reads CATGGRRDRGDEQFF. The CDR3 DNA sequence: TGTGCCACCGGGGGTAGGAGGGACAGGGGGGATGAGCAGTTCTTC.

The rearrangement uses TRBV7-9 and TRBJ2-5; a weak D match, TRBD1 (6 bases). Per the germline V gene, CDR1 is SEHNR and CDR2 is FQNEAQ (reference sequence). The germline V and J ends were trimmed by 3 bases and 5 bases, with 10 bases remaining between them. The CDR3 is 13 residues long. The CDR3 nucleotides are TGTGCCAGCAGCTTCGGGCAGGGGGAGACCCAGTACTTC. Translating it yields CASSFGQGETQYF.

CDR3 sequence reads: CASSRTTGLNTGELFF. CDR3 DNA: TGTGCCAGCAGTCGAACGACAGGGTTGAACACCGGGGAGCTGTTTTTT. The chain is built from TRBV28 and TRBJ2-2; 7 nucleotides match TRBD1. CDR1 is MDHEN and CDR2 is SYDVKM in the germline V gene. V dropped 5 bases and J dropped 1; count of bases not matched to a gene: 7. This CDR3 has 16 residues.

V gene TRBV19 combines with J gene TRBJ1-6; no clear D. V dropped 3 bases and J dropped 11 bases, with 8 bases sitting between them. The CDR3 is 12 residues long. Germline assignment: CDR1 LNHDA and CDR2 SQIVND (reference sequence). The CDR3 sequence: CASSISGTPLHF. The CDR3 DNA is TGTGCCAGTAGTATCTCAGGAACACCCCTCCACTTT.

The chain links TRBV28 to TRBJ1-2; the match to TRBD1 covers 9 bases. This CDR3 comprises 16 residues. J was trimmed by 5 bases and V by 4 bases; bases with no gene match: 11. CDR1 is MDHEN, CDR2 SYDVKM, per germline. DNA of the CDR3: TGTGCCAGCAGTTCCCCGGACAGGGGAAAAGGTTATGGCTACACCTTC. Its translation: CASSSPDRGKGYGYTF.

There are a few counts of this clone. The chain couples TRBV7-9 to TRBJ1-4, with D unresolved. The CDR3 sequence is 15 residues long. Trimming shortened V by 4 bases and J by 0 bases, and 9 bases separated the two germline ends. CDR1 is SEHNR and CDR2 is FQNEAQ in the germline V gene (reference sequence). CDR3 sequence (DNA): TGTGCCAGCAGCTCCGGACTCACAACTAATGAAAAACTGTTTTTT. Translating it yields CASSSGLTTNEKLFF.